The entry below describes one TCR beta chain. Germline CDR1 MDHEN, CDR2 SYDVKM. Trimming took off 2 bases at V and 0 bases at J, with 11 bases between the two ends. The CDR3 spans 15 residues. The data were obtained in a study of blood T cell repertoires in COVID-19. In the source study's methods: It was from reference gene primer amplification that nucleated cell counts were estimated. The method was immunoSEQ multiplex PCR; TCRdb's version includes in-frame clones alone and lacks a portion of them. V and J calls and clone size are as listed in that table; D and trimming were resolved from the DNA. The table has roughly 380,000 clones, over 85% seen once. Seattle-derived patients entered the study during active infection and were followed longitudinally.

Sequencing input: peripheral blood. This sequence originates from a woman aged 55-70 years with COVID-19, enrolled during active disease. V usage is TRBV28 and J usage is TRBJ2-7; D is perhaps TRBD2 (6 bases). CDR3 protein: CASSLAGGSSYEQYF. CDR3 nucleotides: TGTGCCAGCAGTTTAGCCGGAGGGAGCTCCTACGAGCAGTACTTC. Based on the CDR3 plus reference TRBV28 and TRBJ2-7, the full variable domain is DVKVTQSSRYLVKRTGEKVFLECVQDMDHENMFWYRQDPGLGLRLIYFSYDVKMKEKGDIPEGYSVSREKKERFSLILESASTNQTSMYLCASSLAGGSSYEQYFGPGTRLTVT.